This T cell receptor (beta chain) was obtained from a study of T cell responses to AZD1222 COVID-19 vaccine. Whole-study findings and limits: The peak T cell response came first, and repertoires were sampled only after it. Reports indicate that nearly half of spike-specific TCRs are directed at unmutated variant regions. Spike-wide coverage was observed for vaccine-associated CD4 TCRs, with dominant responses at 160-218 and 743-854.

Sequencing was performed with immunoSEQ multiplex PCR; in TCRdb, only in-frame clones are kept and a portion is missing. The table shows about 180,000 clones, with about 87% occurring only once. As regards this clone: Its antigen remains unknown.

CDR1 MGHDK and CDR2 SYGVNS come from the germline V gene. The CDR3 runs to 15 residues. The V segment lost 5 bases and the J segment 7 bases; nucleotides outside the gene matches: 10. The chain uses TRBV25-1 and TRBJ1-4; 7 positions match TRBD1. This clonotype originated in an adult who received the MenACWY meningococcal vaccine as a control. The specimen was peripheral blood, collected 28 days after the second dose of the MenACWY control vaccine. The chain's CDR3 is CASSPTTGIPEKLFF. CDR3 DNA: TGTGCCAGCAGTCCCACGACAGGGATTCCTGAAAAACTGTTTTTT.